This is a list of T cell receptor beta chains from one sample in a study of cytomegalovirus exposure and HLA in healthy donors. Using immunoSEQ multiplex PCR, the repertoire was profiled, and TCRdb retains in-frame clones only, with some absent. The repertoire has some 170,000 clones, under 90% of them found once; the top ten carry 4% to 5%. The sequencing sample was made of PBMCs. These receptors all come from a young man in good health and CMV-seropositive. The conserved cysteine and the conserved F or W are not part of the CDR3 here.

j_call,v_call,cdr3_length,cdr3_aa
TRBJ2-5,TRBV4-1,12,ASSQVQGGETQY
TRBJ2-5,TRBV5-1,13,ASSLDWRRAETQY
TRBJ1-5,TRBV4-1,14,ASSQPGQGRNQPQH
TRBJ2-7,TRBV7-2,14,ASSLLAEVLSYEQY
TRBJ2-7,TRBV27,12,ASSTSESSYEQY
TRBJ2-5,TRBV18,12,ASSPGTSGETQY
TRBJ2-1,TRBV27,10,ASRTYYNEQF
TRBJ1-2,TRBV6-5,12,ATSNGTGRYGYT
TRBJ2-1,TRBV29-1,13,SVESGTSSYNEQF
TRBJ2-5,TRBV14,15,ASSQDPWTGVMETQY
TRBJ2-3,TRBV30,13,AWRFGLAATDTQY
TRBJ1-2,TRBV28,10,ASRSRRPGYT
TRBJ2-3,TRBV9,13,ASSASSGSADTQY
TRBJ2-1,TRBV5-1,12,ASSFASGYNEQF
TRBJ2-1,TRBV5-1,12,ASSPLGQGYEQF
TRBJ2-7,TRBV7-2,13,ASSLVSDGSREQY
TRBJ2-4,TRBV10-1,17,ASSELTRTEGLAKNIQY
TRBJ1-1,TRBV5-1,13,ASSYQTGMNTEAF
TRBJ2-3,TRBV7-9,11,ASNGGSTDTQY
TRBJ1-5,TRBV5-8,12,ASSLGVHNQPQH
TRBJ2-2,TRBV6-4,12,ASSDLANTGELF
TRBJ2-5,TRBV19,16,ASSTLFALAGDQETQY
TRBJ2-5,TRBV28,13,ASSTRDRGLETQY
TRBJ2-5,TRBV6-1,11,ASSDGSGQTQY
TRBJ1-1,TRBV28,9,ASRGQGATF
TRBJ2-7,TRBV28,11,ASSLGTAYEQY
TRBJ2-5,TRBV18,12,ASSLGQGGETQY